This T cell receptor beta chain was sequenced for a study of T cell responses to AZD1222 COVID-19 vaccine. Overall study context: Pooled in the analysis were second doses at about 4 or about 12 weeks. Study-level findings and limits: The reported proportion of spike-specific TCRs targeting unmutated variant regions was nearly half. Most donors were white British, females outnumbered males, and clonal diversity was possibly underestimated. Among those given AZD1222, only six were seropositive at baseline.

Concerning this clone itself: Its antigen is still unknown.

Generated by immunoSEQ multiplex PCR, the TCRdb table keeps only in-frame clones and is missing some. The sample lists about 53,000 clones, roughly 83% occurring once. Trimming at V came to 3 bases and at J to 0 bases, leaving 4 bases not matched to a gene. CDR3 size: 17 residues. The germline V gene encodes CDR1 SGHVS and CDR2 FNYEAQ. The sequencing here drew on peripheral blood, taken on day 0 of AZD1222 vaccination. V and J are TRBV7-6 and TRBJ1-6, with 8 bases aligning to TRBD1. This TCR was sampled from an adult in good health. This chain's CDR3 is CASSLRDRSSYNSPLHF. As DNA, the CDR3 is TGTGCCAGCAGCTTGCGGGACAGGAGCTCCTATAATTCACCCCTCCACTTT.